Presented here are 28 T cell receptor beta chains from one specimen sequenced in a study of T cell clones after liver transplantation. Only in-frame clones appear in the TCRdb table, and some are missing; sequencing was by immunoSEQ multiplex PCR. In the table there are around 6,000 clones, over 70% of which are singletons. The sample here was CD8+ T cells from blood, taken before liver transplant. Receptor source: a human donor who received a liver transplant.

In this sample, this clone turned up once. This rearrangement joins TRBV28 to TRBJ1-1; possible D gene TRBD1, 6 bases. Trimming left V 5 bases short and J 1 base short, with 17 bases between. The CDR3 spans 16 residues. Germline V gene data show CDR1 as MDHEN and CDR2 as SYDVKM. The CDR3 is CASSRRQALPNTEAFF. The CDR3 bases are TGTGCCAGCAGTCGCAGACAGGCCCTGCCGAACACTGAAGCTTTCTTT.

The chain is built from TRBV4-3 and TRBJ2-5, with TRBD2 matching over 9 bases. V shed 3 bases and J 2 bases; nucleotides not matched to a gene: 7. In germline, CDR1 is LGHNA, CDR2 YSLEER. There are 16 residues in the CDR3. CDR3 sequence reads: CASSQVASGTQETQYF. The CDR3 DNA sequence: TGCGCCAGCAGCCAGGTAGCTAGCGGGACACAAGAGACCCAGTACTTC.

The chain combines TRBV19 with TRBJ1-1; D uncertain. CDR3 length: 11 residues. V was pared by 10 bases and J by 5 bases, with 11 bases between. The V gene's germline CDR1 is LNHDA and CDR2 SQIVND (reference sequence). The DNA for the CDR3 is TGTGCCACCTTTTACGGGACTGAAGCTTTCTTT. This sequence encodes CATFYGTEAFF.

This clone was counted a few times. The genes are TRBV29-1 and TRBJ1-2; no firm D call. The CDR3 has 11 residues. Trimming took off 5 bases at V and 4 bases at J, with 8 bases between the two ends. CDR1 is SQVTM and CDR2 is ANQGSEA in the germline V gene. The CDR3 DNA follows: TGCAGCGTTACAGCATCCTATGGCTACACCTTC. Its protein is CSVTASYGYTF.

This chain links TRBV7-8 with TRBJ1-1; D ambiguous. Trimming took 0 bases from V and 0 from J, leaving 8 bases between them. Germline V gene lookup returns CDR1 SGHVS and CDR2 FQNEAQ. The CDR3 has 15 residues. The CDR3 nucleotides read TGTGCCAGCAGCTTAGCGGTCCATTTGAACACTGAAGCTTTCTTT. Its translation is CASSLAVHLNTEAFF.

The rearrangement joins TRBV7-6 to TRBJ1-1, with D possibly matching TRBD1 (6 bases). V was shortened by 2 bases and J by 4 bases, with 8 bases between the two germline ends. Germline loops: CDR1 SGHVS, CDR2 FNYEAQ. The CDR3 runs 13 residues. DNA of the CDR3: TGTGCCAGCAGCTTAAGGGGGACCACTGAAGCTTTCTTT. Protein product: CASSLRGTTEAFF.

This clone is medium-sized (0.01 to 0.1%) by share. The DNA for the CDR3 is TGCGCCAGCAGCCAAGATCATCTGGGGCAGATGAACACTGAAGCTTTCTTT. Translating gives CASSQDHLGQMNTEAFF. The rearrangement joins TRBV4-3 to TRBJ1-1; maybe TRBD1 (5 bases). Germline loops: CDR1 LGHNA, CDR2 YSLEER. V was trimmed by 0 bases and J by 0 bases, leaving 14 bases between them. There are 17 residues in the CDR3.

CDR3 region: CASSSAGTNGKQYF. In DNA form, the CDR3 reads TGTGCCAGCAGTTCGGCCGGGACGAATGGGAAGCAGTACTTC. V usage is TRBV27 and J usage is TRBJ2-7, with D possibly being TRBD1 or TRBD2 (5 bases each). V lost 4 bases, J lost 8 bases, and 18 bases lay in between. This CDR3 spans 14 amino acids. CDR1 MNHEY and CDR2 SMNVEV come from the germline V gene (reference sequence).

The chain is built from TRBV19 and TRBJ1-2; D call uncertain. V was shortened by 3 bases and J by 9 bases, with 17 bases between the two germline ends. This CDR3 contains 14 residues. Germline values: CDR1 LNHDA, CDR2 SQIVND (reference sequence). The CDR3 DNA follows: TGTGCCAGTAGTATGTCCCCGACAAGCAGGAGCTACACCTTC. Protein: CASSMSPTSRSYTF.

This clone was seen once. The CDR3 sequence is CASTVGGGYGYTF. CDR3 in DNA: TGTGCCAGTACAGTCGGGGGCGGCTATGGCTACACCTTC. V and J are TRBV7-9 and TRBJ1-2; a possible D gene is TRBD1 (6 bases). V lost 9 bases and J 4 bases, leaving 15 bases between the germline ends. Germline values: CDR1 SEHNR, CDR2 FQNEAQ (reference sequence). The CDR3 totals 13 residues.

V is TRBV2 and J is TRBJ2-2; 7 bases are shared with TRBD1. The germline V gene encodes CDR1 SNHLY and CDR2 FYNNEI. V shed 11 bases, J shed 4 bases, and the junction held 7 bases outside the gene matches. The CDR3 sequence is 13 residues long. The CDR3 DNA follows: TGTGCCGGACAGGTTGAGGGCACCGGGGAGCTGTTTTTT. It codes for CAGQVEGTGELFF.

The CDR3 protein is CASSFHRVQLYGYTF. As DNA, the CDR3 is TGTGCCAGTAGTTTCCACAGGGTACAGCTCTATGGCTACACCTTC. V is TRBV19 and J is TRBJ1-2; a possible D gene is TRBD1 (6 bases). The CDR3 spans 15 residues. Germline V gene sequence: CDR1 LNHDA, CDR2 SQIVND (reference sequence). Trimming left V 5 bases short and J 4 bases short, with 17 bases between.

As concerns this clone: Different DNA sequences within this sample yield the same CDR3. V is TRBV27 and J is TRBJ2-1; 8 nucleotides align to TRBD2. CDR3 length equals 14 residues. CDR1 is MNHEY, CDR2 SMNVEV, per germline (reference sequence). The CDR3 nucleotides are TGTGCTAGTAGGCGGGAGGCGACCTACAATGAGCAGTTCTTC. The encoded protein is CASRREATYNEQFF.

This clone was recorded once. The chain recombines TRBV27 with TRBJ1-2; tentative D call: TRBD1 (5 bases). Trimming cost V 4 bases and J 3 bases, with 9 bases left between them. The CDR3 loop spans 13 amino acids. Germline loops: CDR1 MNHEY, CDR2 SMNVEV (reference sequence). The CDR3 DNA is TGTGCCAGCAGTTCCGTGACAGACTATGGCTACACCTTC. Its translation: CASSSVTDYGYTF.

This rearrangement joins TRBV9 to TRBJ1-4, with D perhaps matching TRBD1 (6 bases). The CDR3 has 15 residues. Germline V lookup: CDR1 SGDLS, CDR2 YYNGEE. The V end was cut by 3 bases, the J end by 1 base, with 10 bases between. DNA for the CDR3: TGTGCCAGCAGCGCTATAGGGGGAACTAATGAAAAACTGTTTTTT. Amino acids: CASSAIGGTNEKLFF.

This clone was found once. The V call is TRBV27, the J call TRBJ2-7, with 8 bases matching TRBD1. CDR3 length equals 12 residues. J lost 5 bases, V lost 6 bases, and 3 bases had no gene match. Germline V gene data show CDR1 as MNHEY and CDR2 as SMNVEV (reference sequence). The CDR3 loop is CASSSGGHEQYF. Here the CDR3 DNA reads TGTGCCAGCAGCTCAGGGGGCCACGAGCAGTACTTC.

With respect to this clone: This likely reflects a read error, since a far larger clone is one base away. Other nucleotide sequences in the sample specify the same CDR3. The CDR3 bases are TGTGCCAGCAGTCCCACGGAGTCTGGAAACACCATATATTTT. Its translation is CASSPTESGNTIYF. The V and J genes are TRBV7-6 and TRBJ1-3; D remains unclear. The CDR3 covers 14 residues. V shed 6 bases and J shed 1 base, with 10 bases lying between them. The V gene's germline CDR1 is SGHVS and CDR2 FNYEAQ.

The chain combines TRBV7-2 with TRBJ2-3; 7 nucleotides match TRBD2. The CDR3 runs 14 residues. V dropped 5 bases and J dropped 4; count of bases not matched to a gene: 6. Germline CDR1 is SGHTA and CDR2 is FQGNSA. The CDR3 is CASSPSGIADTQYF. CDR3 bases: TGTGCCAGCAGCCCCAGCGGGATAGCAGATACGCAGTATTTT.

V gene TRBV19 combines with J gene TRBJ2-3, with D maybe TRBD2 (5 bases). The V end lost 1 base, the J end lost 4 bases, and 30 bases lay between the germline ends. The germline gives CDR1 LNHDA, CDR2 SQIVND (reference sequence). This CDR3 is 21 amino acids long. The CDR3 protein is CASSIGLLGRRSIPEADTQYF. The CDR3 DNA reads as TGTGCCAGTAGTATAGGCCTCCTGGGTAGGCGGTCAATCCCGGAGGCAGATACGCAGTATTTT. Complete variable domain (other parts from reference TRBV19 and TRBJ2-3): DGGITQSPKYLFRKEGQNVTLSCEQNLNHDAMYWYRQDPGQGLRLIYYSQIVNDFQKGDIAEGYSVSREKKESFPLTVTSAQKNPTAFYLCASSIGLLGRRSIPEADTQYFGPGTRLTVL.

V usage is TRBV5-6 and J usage is TRBJ2-7; 8 bases align to TRBD1. The germline V gene encodes CDR1 SGHDT and CDR2 YYEEEE. The CDR3 consists of 13 residues. V gave up 7 bases and J gave up 3 bases; unmatched junction bases: 6. The CDR3 spells CASRRDRNYEQYF. The CDR3, as DNA: TGTGCCAGCCGGCGGGACAGGAACTACGAGCAGTACTTC. Full variable domain (remainder filled in from reference TRBV5-6 and TRBJ2-7): DAGVTQSPTHLIKTRGQQVTLRCSPKSGHDTVSWYQQALGQGPQFIFQYYEEEERQRGNFPDRFSGHQFPNYSSELNVNALLLGDSALYLCASRRDRNYEQYFGPGTRLTVT.

This chain connects TRBV6-1 to TRBJ2-7; 10 bases line up with TRBD1. Germline CDR1 MNHNS, CDR2 SASEGT. This CDR3 comprises 15 residues. Trimming removed 8 bases from V and 6 bases from J; junction bases left unmatched: 13. As DNA, the CDR3 is TGTGCCAGCTCCACCAACGACAGGGGGCTTCTCGAGCAGTACTTC. It translates to CASSTNDRGLLEQYF.

This chain links TRBV18 with TRBJ2-5; the D gene is possibly TRBD1 (5 bases). With 0 bases removed from V and 2 bases from J, the gap between germline ends came to 7 bases. The CDR3 runs 14 residues. Germline lookup yields CDR1 KGHSH and CDR2 LQKENI. The CDR3 DNA reads as TGTGCCAGCTCACCACCGAGACAGCAAGAGACCCAGTACTTC. This translates into CASSPPRQQETQYF.

The chain joins TRBV5-5 to TRBJ2-4; D may be TRBD1 or TRBD2 (7 bases each). V was trimmed by 3 bases and J by 8 bases, leaving 18 bases between them. Germline CDR1 SGHKS, CDR2 YYEKEE (reference sequence). CDR3 size: 15 residues. In nucleotides, the CDR3 is TGTGCCAGCAGCTCTTTTCTGAGCGGGACAGACATTCAGTACTTC. It yields the protein CASSSFLSGTDIQYF.

CDR3 region: CASSLLRREAFF. DNA of the CDR3: TGTGCCAGCAGCCTCCTACGCCGTGAAGCTTTCTTT. This rearrangement joins TRBV7-9 to TRBJ1-1; D ambiguous. Germline CDR1 SEHNR, CDR2 FQNEAQ (reference sequence). V lost 5 bases to trimming and J lost 7 bases, with 11 bases between them. This CDR3 region has 12 residues.

CDR3 in DNA: TGTGCCAGCAGCTTGATAGGGCTAAATGAGCAGTTCTTC. Its translation: CASSLIGLNEQFF. The chain recombines TRBV5-6 with TRBJ2-1; no firm D call. The CDR3 contains 13 residues. V lost 1 base and J 7 bases, leaving 9 bases between the germline ends. CDR1 SGHDT and CDR2 YYEEEE come from the germline V gene. The full variable domain, its missing parts supplied by reference TRBV5-6 and TRBJ2-1, is DAGVTQSPTHLIKTRGQQVTLRCSPKSGHDTVSWYQQALGQGPQFIFQYYEEEERQRGNFPDRFSGHQFPNYSSELNVNALLLGDSALYLCASSLIGLNEQFFGPGTRLTVL.

This clone is large. CDR3 DNA sequence: TGTGCCAGTAGTGACGACCGAGAAAATTCACCCCTCCACTTT. Its protein product is CASSDDRENSPLHF. This rearrangement joins TRBV19 to TRBJ1-6, with unresolved D. V lost 5 bases, J lost 7 bases, and 12 bases lay in between. The V gene's germline CDR1 is LNHDA and CDR2 SQIVND (reference sequence). The length of the CDR3 is 14 residues. The full variable domain, completed using reference TRBV19 and TRBJ1-6, is DGGITQSPKYLFRKEGQNVTLSCEQNLNHDAMYWYRQDPGQGLRLIYYSQIVNDFQKGDIAEGYSVSREKKESFPLTVTSAQKNPTAFYLCASSDDRENSPLHFGNGTRLTVT.

The CDR3 DNA sequence: TGTGCCAGCATGCGACTTAGCACAGATACGCAGTATTTT. Its translation is CASMRLSTDTQYF. This chain connects TRBV27 to TRBJ2-3; D remains ambiguous. CDR3 size: 13 residues. The germline V and J ends were trimmed by 7 bases and 0 bases, with 8 bases remaining between them. The germline V gene has CDR1 MNHEY and CDR2 SMNVEV (reference sequence).

The V call is TRBV5-1, the J call TRBJ1-2, with TRBD1 identical over 10 bases. Germline CDR1 reads SGHRS; CDR2 reads YFSETQ. V dropped 0 bases and J dropped 3; count of bases not matched to a gene: 2. The length of the CDR3 is 15 residues. The CDR3 here is CASSLEGTGDYGYTF. The CDR3 nucleotides read TGCGCCAGCAGCTTGGAAGGGACAGGGGACTATGGCTACACCTTC.